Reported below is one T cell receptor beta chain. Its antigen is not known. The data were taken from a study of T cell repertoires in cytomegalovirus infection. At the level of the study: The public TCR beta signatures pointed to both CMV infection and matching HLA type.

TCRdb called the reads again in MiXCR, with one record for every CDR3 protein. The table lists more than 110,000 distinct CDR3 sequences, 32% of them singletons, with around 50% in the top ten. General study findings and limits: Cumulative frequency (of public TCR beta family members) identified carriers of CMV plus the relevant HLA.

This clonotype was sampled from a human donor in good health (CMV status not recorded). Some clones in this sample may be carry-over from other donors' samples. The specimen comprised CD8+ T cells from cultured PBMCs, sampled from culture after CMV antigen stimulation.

This CDR3 is CASSLRGSGPGETQYF. For the CDR3, the DNA is TGTGCCAGCAGTTTGAGGGGCTCGGGCCCAGGAGAGACCCAGTACTTC. The gene calls are TRBV12-3 or TRBV12-4 and TRBJ2-5, with D perhaps assigned TRBD1 or TRBD2 (5 bases each). Between the trimmed V and J ends, which lost 3 bases and 4 bases, there was a span of 18 bases. CDR3 length equals 16 residues.